Following are 10 T cell receptor beta chains from one sample sequenced in a study of vaccination effects on CD4 cells after COVID-19 (dated 2022 in TCRdb). To identify antigen-specific CD4+ T cell clonotypes by their expansion, the ViraFEST assay first stimulated PBMC with viral peptide pools and then applied TCR sequencing. After less than 13 days of culture, CD4+ T cells were isolated with the EasySep CD4+ T cell isolation kit. Two doses of either the BNT162b2 or the mRNA-1273 mRNA SARS-CoV-2 vaccine were administered to participants. No cognate antigen is known for these TCRs. The library relied on the immunoSEQ multiplex PCR assay. TCRdb's version of the immuneACCESS table is confined to in-frame rearrangements and falls short of the full clone set. An unresolved V gene accounts for under half of the shortfall where checked; the remainder is of unknown origin. This sample lists roughly 56,000 clones; about three quarters were detected once. Jointly, the top ten make up around 1.2% of the sample.

The sequencing here drew on CD4+ T cells from PBMCs cultured with HCoV-229E spike peptides, taken after COVID-19 vaccination. In the paper's terms, the cell subset or site label means: HCoV-229E spike overlapping peptide pool stimulation. These TCRs come from a human donor who received a COVID-19 vaccine.

The gene calls are TRBV27 and TRBJ2-1; tentatively, D is TRBD2 (5 bases). Germline V gene data show CDR1 as MNHEY and CDR2 as SMNVEV (reference sequence). Trimming removed 8 bases at V and 8 bases at J, with 16 bases between. CDR3 length: 13 residues. Written as DNA, the CDR3 is TGTGCCAGCCCGATAAGAGGGTCACATGAGCAGTTCTTC. Its translation: CASPIRGSHEQFF.

This clone occurred once. The J gene is TRBJ1-6, the V gene TRBV6-2 or TRBV6-3; perhaps TRBD1 as D (5 bases). The germline V gene has CDR1 MNHEY and CDR2 SVGEGT. The V and J ends lost 6 bases and 8 bases respectively, with 14 bases between them. The CDR3 covers 14 residues. CDR3 bases: TGTGCCAGCAGCTATCACAGGACGGATTCACCCCTCCACTTT. Its protein is CASSYHRTDSPLHF.

The chain is built from TRBV6-5 and TRBJ1-1, with TRBD1 identical over 9 bases. Germline CDR1 is MNHEY and CDR2 is SVGAGI. The CDR3 runs 16 residues. After removal of 0 bases from V and 5 bases from J, the junction contained 7 bases not matched to a gene. This chain's CDR3 is CASSYSTGGVGTEAFF. Here the CDR3 DNA reads TGTGCCAGCAGTTACTCCACAGGGGGCGTTGGGACTGAAGCTTTCTTT.

The gene calls are TRBV11-3 and TRBJ2-1, with 8 nucleotides matching TRBD1. Germline values: CDR1 SGHNT, CDR2 YENEEA. This CDR3 is built from 14 residues. The junction had 2 bases not matched to a gene; V was cut back by 3 bases and J by 4 bases. The DNA of the CDR3 is TGTGCCAGCAGCTTCCAGGGGGCATACAATGAGCAGTTCTTC. The encoded protein is CASSFQGAYNEQFF.

The rearrangement joins TRBV10-2 to TRBJ1-5, with 9 bases aligning to TRBD1. Trimming removed 4 bases from V and 4 bases from J; junction bases left unmatched: 5. Germline loops: CDR1 WSHSY, CDR2 SAAADI. The CDR3 loop spans 15 amino acids. CDR3 bases: TGCGCCAGCAGTGCAATCGGGACAGGGAATCAGCCCCAGCATTTT. Translation: CASSAIGTGNQPQHF.

This clone was counted between two and nine times. The chain employs TRBV10-3 and TRBJ1-1, with 7 bases that match TRBD1. Looked up from germline, CDR1 is ENHRY and CDR2 is SYGVKD. The junction had 14 bases not matched to a gene; V was cut back by 4 bases and J by 6 bases. CDR3 length: 16 amino acids. The CDR3 coding sequence is TGTGCCATCAGTGGGTGGACAGGCTATAATAGTGCTGAAGCTTTCTTT. Translating gives CAISGWTGYNSAEAFF.

The rearrangement links TRBV15 to TRBJ1-6; no reliable D call. Per germline, CDR1 LNHNV and CDR2 YYDKDF (reference sequence). This CDR3 contains 18 residues. The ends were cut back, 0 bases at V and 0 bases at J, with 12 bases in the middle. This chain's CDR3 is CATSRDSVMSSYNSPLHF. The CDR3 DNA is TGTGCCACCAGCAGAGACTCCGTGATGAGCTCCTATAATTCACCCCTCCACTTT.

V and J are TRBV19 and TRBJ1-5, with 9 bases aligning to TRBD1. The CDR3 covers 15 residues. The germline V gene has CDR1 LNHDA and CDR2 SQIVND (reference sequence). J gave up 1 base and V 9 bases, and 7 bases lay outside the gene matches. CDR3 amino acids: CASRDRASSNQPQHF. The CDR3 DNA reads as TGTGCCAGCAGGGACAGGGCAAGCAGCAATCAGCCCCAGCATTTT.

The J gene is TRBJ1-1, the V gene TRBV3-1 (or the pseudogene TRBV3-2), with D unresolved. The CDR3 is 13 residues long. CDR1 is LGHDT and CDR2 is YNNKEL in the germline V gene (reference sequence). V was cut by 1 base and J by 4 bases, with 7 bases left in between. For the CDR3, the DNA is TGTGCCAGCAGCCAAGCCCTGAGCACTGAAGCTTTCTTT. Protein sequence: CASSQALSTEAFF.

The rearrangement links TRBV28 to TRBJ1-5; D is uncertain. The CDR3 contains 13 residues. CDR1 and CDR2 (germline): MDHEN, SYDVKM. V lost 8 bases to trimming and J lost 1 base, with 9 bases between them. The CDR3 loop is CASQTGSNQPQHF. CDR3 nucleotide sequence: TGTGCCAGCCAGACGGGCAGCAATCAGCCCCAGCATTTT.